Following are 9 T cell receptor beta chains from one sample sequenced in a study of T cell responses to AZD1222 COVID-19 vaccine. TCRdb's copy holds only in-frame clones and misses some; the assay was immunoSEQ multiplex PCR. The data show roughly 70,000 clones, 80% to 90% seen once. Source: peripheral blood, taken on day 0 of AZD1222 vaccination. The source is an adult in good health.

The V call is TRBV19, the J call TRBJ2-3; D gene ambiguous. The CDR3 has 15 residues. CDR1 is LNHDA and CDR2 is SQIVND in the germline V gene (reference sequence). V was shortened by 6 bases and J by 0 bases, with 13 bases between the two germline ends. The CDR3 coding sequence is TGTGCCAGTAGCCGCTTACTCCCTAGCACAGATACGCAGTATTTT. Its translation is CASSRLLPSTDTQYF.

The rearrangement links TRBV14 to TRBJ2-3; 9 bases line up with TRBD1. The CDR3 loop spans 18 amino acids. Germline V gene sequence: CDR1 SGHDN, CDR2 FVKESK. V shed 0 bases, J shed 0 bases, and the junction held 7 bases outside the gene matches. The CDR3 loop reads CASSQDVWDRESTDTQYF. CDR3 coding DNA: TGTGCCAGCAGCCAAGATGTCTGGGACAGGGAAAGCACAGATACGCAGTATTTT.

This clone has just a few counts. Here the CDR3 DNA reads TGTGCCAGCAGCTTAGGACAGGGGGTTGCTACCTACAATGAGCAGTTCTTC. Amino acids: CASSLGQGVATYNEQFF. The chain combines TRBV7-9 with TRBJ2-1, with TRBD1 matching 9 bases. V trimming: 1 base; J trimming: 2 bases; junction bases outside the gene matches: 6. CDR3 length: 17 residues. Germline V gene sequence: CDR1 SEHNR, CDR2 FQNEAQ (reference sequence).

This clone has only one observation. V is TRBV11-2 and J is TRBJ2-2; TRBD2 aligns across 8 bases. Germline CDR1 reads SGHAT; CDR2 reads FQNNGV. J was trimmed by 4 bases and V by 2 bases; bases with no gene match: 9. The CDR3 runs to 17 residues. CDR3 protein: CASSLNGGGAGTGELFF. The CDR3 nucleotides are TGTGCCAGCAGCTTAAACGGGGGGGGCGCTGGCACCGGGGAGCTGTTTTTT.

The V call is TRBV6-5, the J call TRBJ1-6; D unresolved. From germline, CDR1 is MNHEY and CDR2 SVGAGI. The CDR3 runs 14 residues. V was cut by 2 bases and J by 5 bases, with 7 bases left in between. DNA of the CDR3: TGTGCCAGCAGTTACGAGGGTCATAATTCACCCCTCCACTTT. Protein sequence: CASSYEGHNSPLHF.

The chain links TRBV10-3 to TRBJ2-5; possibly TRBD1 or TRBD2 for D (5 bases each). The CDR3 length is 13 residues. With 6 bases removed from V and 3 bases from J, the gap between germline ends came to 11 bases. CDR1 is ENHRY, CDR2 SYGVKD, per germline. The CDR3 is CAIRGPDEETQYF. CDR3 nucleotide sequence: TGTGCCATCAGGGGACCGGATGAAGAGACCCAGTACTTC.

The rearrangement links TRBV24-1 to TRBJ2-5; D may be TRBD1 or TRBD2 (7 bases each). Trimming cost V 1 base and J 5 bases, with 19 bases left between them. Germline CDR1 is KGHDR and CDR2 is SFDVKD. The CDR3 covers 17 residues. The chain's CDR3 is CATSDLDRVGGLETQYF. CDR3 in DNA: TGTGCCACCAGTGATTTAGACAGGGTGGGAGGGTTGGAGACCCAGTACTTC.

The chain links TRBV5-1 to TRBJ1-2; possibly TRBD1 for D (5 bases). The CDR3 is made up of 15 amino acids. Germline V gives CDR1 SGHRS, CDR2 YFSETQ. Trimming cost V 0 bases and J 0 bases, with 9 bases left between them. The CDR3 loop is CASSLEGRANYGYTF. In DNA, the CDR3 is TGCGCCAGCAGCTTGGAGGGGAGAGCTAACTATGGCTACACCTTC.

V gene TRBV10-3 combines with J gene TRBJ1-1, with D uncertain. Germline lookup yields CDR1 ENHRY and CDR2 SYGVKD. With 6 bases removed from V and 6 bases from J, the gap between germline ends came to 17 bases. The CDR3 totals 14 residues. Here the CDR3 reads CAIRGSRMSAEAFF. The CDR3 nucleotides read TGTGCCATCAGAGGATCCCGGATGTCGGCTGAAGCTTTCTTT.